The clone carrying this T cell receptor beta chain showed up many times. What it recognizes is unknown. This specimen belongs to a study of T cell repertoires in cytomegalovirus infection. Study overall: Recently described HLA-C-restricted plus well-studied HLA-B-restricted CMV epitopes were used. Public TCR beta signatures indicated both CMV infection and matching HLA type. Study-wide results and limits: Ex vivo responses were dominated by HLA-C-restricted CMV-specific TCR beta clonotypes.

TCRdb re-called the reads through MiXCR, storing one row per CDR3 protein. The sample contains about 770,000 distinct CDR3 sequences, almost 30% of which appear only once. V was pared by 6 bases and J by 3 bases, with 8 bases of the junction left unmatched. Germline CDR1 reads SGHVS; CDR2 reads FQNEAQ. The CDR3 runs 14 residues. The rearrangement links TRBV7-8 to TRBJ2-7; 7 nucleotides align to TRBD2. The origin of this receptor is a human donor in good health (CMV status not recorded). Some clones in this sample may be carry-over from other donors' samples. The sample was cultured CD8+ T cells from PBMCs, taken from culture after CMV antigen stimulation. The CDR3: CASRQMGEGYEQYF. The CDR3 nucleotides are TGTGCCAGCAGACAAATGGGGGAGGGCTACGAGCAGTACTTC. The variable domain in full, with the rest retrieved from reference TRBV7-8 and TRBJ2-7, is GAGVSQSPRYKVAKRGQDVALRCDPISGHVSLFWYQQALGQGPEFLTYFQNEAQLDKSGLPSDRFFAERPEGSVSTLKIQRTQQEDSAVYLCASRQMGEGYEQYFGPGTRLTVT.